The clone carrying this TCR beta chain turned up a few times. Additional DNA sequences in this sample encode the identical CDR3. This sample is drawn from a study of blood T cell repertoires in COVID-19. Study as a whole: Donors in the United States, Italy and Spain gave samples during acute or convalescent COVID-19. T cells, B-cell-depleted T cells, or PBMCs provided the cDNA or gDNA that served as material.

As handled by the study authors: Nucleated cell number was recorded as an estimate derived from reference gene primer amplification. TCRdb keeps only in-frame clones here, not all; method: immunoSEQ multiplex PCR. The DNA gave D and trimming, while V, J and clone size come from that table. The table records around 200,000 clones, about 78% of them present only once. This CDR3 region has 16 residues. The ends lost 7 bases at V and 8 bases at J; junction bases unmatched: 13. Germline loops: CDR1 MNHEY, CDR2 SMNVEV (reference sequence). The TCR was taken from a woman aged 70-85 years with acute or convalescent COVID-19. Sequences were obtained from peripheral blood. This chain connects TRBV27 to TRBJ2-2; 10 bases agree with TRBD2. CDR3 amino acids: CASTVAGGVVLGELFF. CDR3 DNA: TGTGCCAGCACCGTAGCGGGAGGCGTCGTATTAGGGGAGCTGTTTTTT.